Shown below are 14 T cell receptor beta chains from a single sample sequenced in a study of blood T cell repertoires in COVID-19. The table came from immunoSEQ multiplex PCR; TCRdb's copy has only in-frame clones and leaves some out. The data show around 150,000 clones, with 70% to 85% seen just once and approximately 22% held by the top ten. Sequencing was performed on peripheral blood. All receptors derive from a woman older than 75 with acute or convalescent COVID-19.

V usage is TRBV4-2 and J usage is TRBJ2-7; 7 bases agree with TRBD1. Germline CDR1 and CDR2: LGHNA and YNFKEQ. The CDR3 totals 16 residues. V lost 1 base and J lost 4; bases outside the gene matches: 10. The CDR3 sequence is CASSQATGTDFYEQYF. CDR3 coding DNA: TGTGCCAGCAGCCAAGCTACCGGGACAGATTTTTACGAGCAGTACTTC.

The rearrangement links TRBV5-6 to TRBJ2-3, with 10 bases matching TRBD1. CDR1 is SGHDT, CDR2 YYEEEE, per germline. The V segment lost 0 bases and the J segment 1 base; nucleotides outside the gene matches: 2. The CDR3 is 16 amino acids. The CDR3 spells CASSLAGTGGTDTQYF. In DNA, the CDR3 is TGTGCCAGCAGCTTGGCCGGGACAGGGGGCACAGATACGCAGTATTTT.

CDR3 sequence (DNA): TGTGCCTGGAGGGGACTAGCCAATGAGCAGTTCTTC. It yields the protein CAWRGLANEQFF. The chain employs TRBV30 and TRBJ2-1; 9 bases match TRBD2. After removal of 3 bases from V and 6 bases from J, the junction contained 0 bases not matched to a gene. The CDR3 contains 12 residues. Germline CDR1 is GTSNPN and CDR2 is SVGIG (reference sequence).

V and J are TRBV19 and TRBJ1-2; D possibly corresponds to TRBD1 (6 bases). Germline V gives CDR1 LNHDA, CDR2 SQIVND (reference sequence). Deletions cut 3 bases from V and 4 bases from J, with 36 bases between. The CDR3 is 22 amino acids. The CDR3 protein is CASSIDPGQSGYLSFFGYGYTF. The DNA for the CDR3 is TGTGCCAGTAGTATTGACCCGGGACAATCAGGATACCTGTCATTCTTCGGCTATGGCTACACCTTC.

The CDR3 coding sequence is TGTGCCAGCAGCTTATTGGTGGGCCTGAACACCGGGGAGCTGTTTTTT. This encodes CASSLLVGLNTGELFF. The genes are TRBV7-9 and TRBJ2-2; the D is unclear. This CDR3 comprises 16 residues. V lost 2 bases, J lost 1 base, and 11 bases lay in between. The germline gives CDR1 SEHNR, CDR2 FQNEAQ (reference sequence).

This clone has only a few counts. The chain employs TRBV6-2 or TRBV6-3 and TRBJ2-5, with D hard to call. CDR1 and CDR2 (germline): MNHEY, SVGEGT. This CDR3 comprises 13 residues. V was shortened by 6 bases and J by 5 bases, with 13 bases between the two germline ends. CDR3 in DNA: TGTGCCAGCAGCCCCGACATTGGGGAGACCCAGTACTTC. Translation gives CASSPDIGETQYF.

The chain combines TRBV6-6 with TRBJ2-1; unclear D gene. Trimming stripped 7 bases from V and 8 bases from J, with 15 bases between. Germline assignment: CDR1 MNHNY and CDR2 SVGAGI (reference sequence). There are 13 residues in the CDR3. CDR3 in DNA: TGTGCCAGCAAATCAAATAGCATCTATGAGCAGTTCTTC. Encoded protein: CASKSNSIYEQFF.

The chain links TRBV16 to TRBJ1-1, with 7 positions matching TRBD1. Germline V CDR1 and CDR2: KGHSY, FQNENV. V lost 4 bases, J lost 6 bases, and 5 bases stayed unmatched. The CDR3 covers 13 residues. CDR3: CASSRRGAAEAFF. CDR3 nucleotide sequence: TGTGCCAGCAGCCGCAGGGGGGCCGCTGAAGCTTTCTTT.

In this sample, this clone turned up once. The genes are TRBV6-2 or TRBV6-3 and TRBJ1-3, with no clear D. V was trimmed by 6 bases and J by 9 bases, leaving 15 bases between them. The germline CDR1 and CDR2 sequences are MNHEY and SVGEGT. The CDR3 is 13 residues long. CDR3 sequence (DNA): TGTGCCAGCAGCCCGGGGAGCTCTCCCACCATATATTTT. Protein product: CASSPGSSPTIYF.

This chain joins TRBV19 and TRBJ1-5, with unresolved D. This CDR3 has 13 amino acids. Germline V lookup: CDR1 LNHDA, CDR2 SQIVND (reference sequence). Trimming removed 7 bases from V and 1 base from J, with 8 bases in between. CDR3 sequence (DNA): TGTGCCAGTACCCTGAGCAGCAATCAGCCCCAGCATTTT. Amino acids: CASTLSSNQPQHF. The full variable domain, in which reference TRBV19 and TRBJ1-5 provide the parts outside the CDR3, is DGGITQSPKYLFRKEGQNVTLSCEQNLNHDAMYWYRQDPGQGLRLIYYSQIVNDFQKGDIAEGYSVSREKKESFPLTVTSAQKNPTAFYLCASTLSSNQPQHFGDGTRLSIL.

V and J are TRBV5-1 and TRBJ2-1; D is perhaps TRBD1 (8 bases). Trimming cost V 4 bases and J 2 bases, with 16 bases left between them. CDR1 and CDR2 from the germline V gene are SGHRS and YFSETQ. The CDR3 extends over 16 amino acids. CDR3 protein: CASSQGAGVTYNEQFF. DNA of the CDR3: TGCGCCAGCAGCCAGGGGGCGGGAGTAACCTACAATGAGCAGTTCTTC.

The chain links TRBV28 to TRBJ1-3; D remains ambiguous. This CDR3 contains 15 residues. V dropped 3 bases and J dropped 0 bases, with 9 bases sitting between them. Germline values: CDR1 MDHEN, CDR2 SYDVKM. This CDR3 reads CASSFSLSSGNTIYF. The CDR3 DNA follows: TGTGCCAGCAGTTTTTCACTGAGCTCTGGAAACACCATATATTTT.

The CDR3 DNA sequence: TGTGCCAGCAGCAATGACAGGGCAGGAGGCTACACCTTC. As protein: CASSNDRAGGYTF. The chain uses TRBV6-6 and TRBJ1-2; TRBD1 matches 7 bases. Germline V gives CDR1 MNHNY, CDR2 SVGAGI (reference sequence). V trimming: 6 bases; J trimming: 8 bases; junction bases outside the gene matches: 9. The CDR3 has 13 residues.

This clone was seen a handful of times. This chain connects TRBV6-2 or TRBV6-3 to TRBJ2-7; 15 nucleotides align to TRBD2. The germline V gene encodes CDR1 MNHEY and CDR2 SVGEGT. V was clipped by 4 bases and J by 0 bases; unmatched bases: 4. CDR3 length: 17 residues. The CDR3 region has the DNA TGTGCCAGCAGTTGGGGACTAGCGGGAGGTATCTCCTACGAGCAGTACTTC. Translation: CASSWGLAGGISYEQYF.